Listed below are T cell receptor beta chains from one sample, sequenced in a study of blood T cells in healthy people across ages. From the 5' RACE reads, TCRdb called clonotypes with MiXCR, one entry per CDR3 protein. This repertoire shows over 750,000 distinct CDR3 sequences, around a quarter found once; its top ten account for roughly a tenth. These data were likewise used in another study, on T cells of mothers and their children.

Sample: blood. Receptor source: a boy between 10 and 17 years old in good health. The CDR3 runs from the conserved cysteine through the conserved F or W. A D gene is named only where the DNA matches it firmly.

CDR3aa: CATTLGTDTQYF; v_gene: TRBV28; d_gene: -; j_gene: TRBJ2-3
CDR3aa: CASSFRGVNTGELFF; v_gene: TRBV9; d_gene: TRBD2; j_gene: TRBJ2-2
CDR3aa: CATSRERTGTQYF; v_gene: TRBV15; d_gene: -; j_gene: TRBJ2-5
CDR3aa: CSAHSWGTSNSYEQYF; v_gene: TRBV20-1; d_gene: -; j_gene: TRBJ2-7
CDR3aa: CSAPDRDSYEQYF; v_gene: TRBV20-1; d_gene: TRBD1; j_gene: TRBJ2-7
CDR3aa: CSAILAGGQETQYF; v_gene: TRBV20-1; d_gene: TRBD2; j_gene: TRBJ2-5
CDR3aa: CASSPRLATDTQYF; v_gene: TRBV12-3/TRBV12-4; d_gene: TRBD2; j_gene: TRBJ2-3
CDR3aa: CATSDFGQNYGYTF; v_gene: TRBV24-1; d_gene: -; j_gene: TRBJ1-2
CDR3aa: CASSTLRDFQETQYF; v_gene: TRBV5-6; d_gene: -; j_gene: TRBJ2-5
CDR3aa: CASSPGQGFLTSSGANVLTF; v_gene: TRBV5-1; d_gene: -; j_gene: TRBJ2-6
CDR3aa: CASSFMTSGRTDTQYF; v_gene: TRBV5-6; d_gene: TRBD2; j_gene: TRBJ2-3
CDR3aa: CASSERQTGELFF; v_gene: TRBV6-1; d_gene: -; j_gene: TRBJ2-2
CDR3aa: CASTGTGFGVYGYTF; v_gene: TRBV6-2/TRBV6-3; d_gene: -; j_gene: TRBJ1-2
CDR3aa: CASRGTEAYEQYF; v_gene: TRBV10-1; d_gene: -; j_gene: TRBJ2-7
CDR3aa: CATSREGQVSGNTIYF; v_gene: TRBV15; d_gene: -; j_gene: TRBJ1-3
CDR3aa: CASSQDRNSGRANTGELFF; v_gene: TRBV3-1; d_gene: TRBD2; j_gene: TRBJ2-2
CDR3aa: CASSLGDPTYEQYF; v_gene: TRBV7-8; d_gene: -; j_gene: TRBJ2-7